This T cell receptor beta chain was retrieved from a study of regulatory T cells in long-lasting Graves disease. Study conclusions and caveats: It was in persistent disease that TRBV28, TRBJ1-2 and TRBJ2-5 were favored. Public clonotype sharing was higher in persistent than newly diagnosed patients.

This clonotype was detected a few times. Its antigen is currently unknown. The time point here: persistent/refractory GD, antithyroid drugs over 5 years with positive TRAb. Construction of the TCR library relied on RNA isolated from PBMCs. Construction of the TCR beta libraries employed iRepertoire HTBI primers in conjunction with Arm-PCR of CDR3 regions. Original handling: Across the samples, identification revealed 55 to 80 TRBV and roughly 13 TRBJ segments. TCRdb reanalysed the multiplex PCR reads using MiXCR and keeps one entry per CDR3 protein. The V and J calls and clone size are TCRdb's, not the authors'. This sample yields 300,000 to 400,000 distinct CDR3 sequences, of which roughly a fifth are seen a single time; just under 30% belongs to the top ten. V gave up 1 base and J gave up 5 bases, with 12 bases separating them. CDR1 is MGHRA, CDR2 YSYEKL, per germline. This CDR3 has 14 amino acids.

V and J are TRBV4-1 and TRBJ2-7; D gene ambiguous. The sequencing used peripheral blood mononuclear cells (PBMCs), collected when the disease was refractory, from a patient treated with antithyroid drugs. The receptor's source is a female donor with Graves disease. The CDR3 is CASSQVFQLHEQYF. The CDR3 bases are TGCGCCAGCAGCCAAGTTTTCCAGCTCCACGAGCAGTACTTC.